Below are 10 T cell receptor beta chains sequenced from a single sample in a study of shared clonotypes between healthy human individuals. Measured with immunoSEQ multiplex PCR; TCRdb has only the in-frame clones, and not every one. The data show more than 400,000 clones, about 72% seen once. Sequences were obtained from PBMCs. The receptors were gathered from a woman in her forties in good health. Some clones in this sample may be carry-over from other donors' samples.

The J gene is TRBJ2-1, the V gene TRBV29-1; tentatively, D is TRBD2 (6 bases). In germline, CDR1 is SQVTM, CDR2 ANQGSEA. The CDR3 is 15 amino acids. The V end lost 5 bases, the J end lost 2 bases, and 16 bases lay between the germline ends. The CDR3 sequence is CSVNNPGAPYNEQFF. The CDR3 DNA reads TGCAGCGTTAACAATCCGGGAGCCCCCTACAATGAGCAGTTCTTC.

The chain recombines TRBV5-1 with TRBJ1-3, with 7 bases fitting TRBD1. CDR3 length equals 14 residues. V shed 6 bases, J shed 4 bases, and the junction held 7 bases outside the gene matches. Germline assignment: CDR1 SGHRS and CDR2 YFSETQ. CDR3 sequence: CASTPGGYGNTIYF. The CDR3 DNA reads TGCGCCAGCACCCCAGGGGGGTACGGAAACACCATATATTTT.

The chain recombines TRBV29-1 with TRBJ1-6; D uncertain. Germline V gives CDR1 SQVTM, CDR2 ANQGSEA. This CDR3 is 13 amino acids long. V was trimmed by 7 bases and J by 5 bases, leaving 12 bases between them. The CDR3 region has the DNA TGCAGCGCCTCGGTCGGAGATAATTCACCCCTCCACTTT. The encoded protein is CSASVGDNSPLHF.

The CDR3 sequence: CASRRQGLEAFF. The CDR3 coding sequence is TGTGCCAGCAGGCGCCAGGGACTTGAAGCTTTCTTT. The chain recombines TRBV27 with TRBJ1-1, with D possibly being TRBD1 (5 bases). Trimming removed 6 bases from V and 7 bases from J, with 12 bases in between. The CDR3 has 12 residues. The germline V gene has CDR1 MNHEY and CDR2 SMNVEV (reference sequence).

The chain's CDR3 is CASGGGTDTQYF. CDR3 DNA sequence: TGTGCCAGCGGGGGGGGCACAGATACGCAGTATTTT. V gene TRBV5-4 combines with J gene TRBJ2-3; 7 bases align to TRBD2. Germline V gene sequence: CDR1 SGHNT, CDR2 YYREEE (reference sequence). The CDR3 consists of 12 residues. Trimming at V came to 7 bases and at J to 1 base, leaving 0 bases not matched to a gene.

The rearrangement uses TRBV7-2 and TRBJ1-1, with unresolved D. The germline CDR1 and CDR2 sequences are SGHTA and FQGNSA. V lost 3 bases to trimming and J lost 1 base, with 9 bases between them. The length of the CDR3 is 14 residues. The CDR3 here is CASSFLTANTEAFF. CDR3 bases: TGTGCCAGCAGCTTCTTGACGGCGAACACTGAAGCTTTCTTT. Drawing the rest from reference TRBV7-2 and TRBJ1-1, the complete variable domain is GAGVSQSPSNKVTEKGKDVELRCDPISGHTALYWYRQSLGQGLEFLIYFQGNSAPDKSGLPSDRFSAERTGGSVSTLTIQRTQQEDSAVYLCASSFLTANTEAFFGQGTRLTVV.

This rearrangement joins TRBV6-6 to TRBJ2-7; no definite D call. Trimming pared 8 bases from V and 2 bases from J, leaving 22 bases between. Germline V gene sequence: CDR1 MNHNY, CDR2 SVGAGI (reference sequence). The CDR3 is 16 amino acids. The CDR3 region has the DNA TGTGCCAGCCGTGGGTCCGGCAGCAACATCACCTACGAGCAGTACTTC. Amino acid sequence: CASRGSGSNITYEQYF.

DNA for the CDR3: TGTGCCAGCGCCCAGGGGGCCTACGAGCAGTACTTC. It yields the protein CASAQGAYEQYF. The chain carries TRBV7-6 and TRBJ2-7; 7 bases match TRBD1. The germline V gene has CDR1 SGHVS and CDR2 FNYEAQ. Trimming took 8 bases from V and 2 from J; bases not matched to a gene: 3. The CDR3 sequence is 12 residues long.

V is TRBV18 and J is TRBJ1-4, with TRBD1 as a possible D gene (5 bases). Between the trimmed V and J ends, which lost 1 base and 6 bases, there was a span of 9 bases. CDR3 length: 14 residues. CDR1 and CDR2 (germline): KGHSH, LQKENI. The CDR3 DNA is TGTGCCAGCTCACCACGGCCCAGGGATGAAAAACTGTTTTTT. Protein sequence: CASSPRPRDEKLFF.

The rearrangement links TRBV19 to TRBJ2-5; D ambiguous. This CDR3 region has 14 residues. Trimming shortened V by 4 bases and J by 9 bases, and 18 bases separated the two germline ends. Germline CDR1 LNHDA, CDR2 SQIVND (reference sequence). The CDR3, as DNA: TGTGCCAGTAGTAGCGCAATAGACTCCGCATCCCAGTACTTC. Translated: CASSSAIDSASQYF.